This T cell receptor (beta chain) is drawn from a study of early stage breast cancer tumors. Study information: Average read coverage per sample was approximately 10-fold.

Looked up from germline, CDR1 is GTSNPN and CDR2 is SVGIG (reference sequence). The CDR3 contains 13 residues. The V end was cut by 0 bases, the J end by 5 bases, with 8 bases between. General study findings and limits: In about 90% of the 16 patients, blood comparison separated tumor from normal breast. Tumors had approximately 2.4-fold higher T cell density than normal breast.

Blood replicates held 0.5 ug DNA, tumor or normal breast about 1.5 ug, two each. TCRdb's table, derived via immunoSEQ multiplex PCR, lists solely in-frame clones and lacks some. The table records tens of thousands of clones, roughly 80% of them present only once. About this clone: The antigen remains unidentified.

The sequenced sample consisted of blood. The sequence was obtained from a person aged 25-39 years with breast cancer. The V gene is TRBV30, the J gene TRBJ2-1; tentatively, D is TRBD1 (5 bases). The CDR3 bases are TGTGCCTGGAGTGTAGGGGCAGACAATGAGCAGTTCTTC. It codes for CAWSVGADNEQFF. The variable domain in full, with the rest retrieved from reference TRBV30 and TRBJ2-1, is SQTIHQWPATLVQPVGSPLSLECTVEGTSNPNLYWYRQAAGRGLQLLFYSVGIGQISSEVPQNLSASRPQDRQFILSSKKLLLSDSGFYLCAWSVGADNEQFFGPGTRLTVL.